What follows are 20 T cell receptor beta chains derived from one specimen sequenced in a study of blood T cell repertoires in COVID-19. The protocol was immunoSEQ multiplex PCR, while the TCRdb copy is restricted to in-frame clones and leaves out a portion. The sample has 310,000 or so clones, around 86% seen once. Material for sequencing was peripheral blood. Every receptor here comes from a woman aged 30 to 39 who had recovered from COVID-19.

The chain couples TRBV10-3 to TRBJ2-2; TRBD2 matches 12 bases. CDR1 ENHRY and CDR2 SYGVKD come from the germline V gene. V shed 11 bases and J 3 bases; nucleotides not matched to a gene: 13. This CDR3 contains 17 residues. The DNA of the CDR3 is TGTGCCTCCGCAAACTCTCGACTAGCGGGGGACACCGGGGAGCTGTTTTTT. This codes for CASANSRLAGDTGELFF.

This chain connects TRBV27 to TRBJ1-5; 7 bases fit TRBD1. J gave up 1 base and V 5 bases, and 2 bases lay outside the gene matches. Per germline, CDR1 MNHEY and CDR2 SMNVEV (reference sequence). The CDR3 consists of 14 residues. The CDR3 here is CASSPDRSNQPQHF. The CDR3 DNA sequence: TGTGCCAGCAGTCCGGACAGGAGCAATCAGCCCCAGCATTTT.

The V gene is TRBV11-3, the J gene TRBJ2-5; the D gene is possibly TRBD1 (6 bases). CDR3 length: 14 residues. V dropped 0 bases and J dropped 4 bases, with 9 bases sitting between them. Germline CDR1 reads SGHNT; CDR2 reads YENEEA. The CDR3 spells CASSLDNRAETQYF. DNA for the CDR3: TGTGCCAGCAGCTTAGATAACAGGGCAGAGACCCAGTACTTC.

The chain employs TRBV19 and TRBJ2-7, with a tentative D call TRBD1 (6 bases). V was cut by 7 bases and J by 4 bases, with 14 bases left in between. The CDR3 totals 13 residues. Germline assignment: CDR1 LNHDA and CDR2 SQIVND (reference sequence). DNA of the CDR3: TGTGCCAGTACCCCGGGACAACAGTACGAGCAGTACTTC. This gives the protein CASTPGQQYEQYF.

The V gene is TRBV27, the J gene TRBJ2-3, with TRBD2 as a possible D gene (5 bases). The germline V gene has CDR1 MNHEY and CDR2 SMNVEV (reference sequence). The CDR3 length is 12 residues. The CDR3 protein is CASRGITDTQYF. DNA for the CDR3: TGTGCAAGCCGGGGTATCACAGATACGCAGTATTTT.

This chain uses TRBV18 with TRBJ2-7; 8 bases are a match to TRBD1. After removal of 3 bases from V and 0 bases from J, the junction contained 1 base not matched to a gene. Germline CDR1 KGHSH, CDR2 LQKENI. The CDR3 is 14 amino acids. CDR3 DNA: TGTGCCAGCTCACCGGGACAGGTCTCCTACGAGCAGTACTTC. Translation: CASSPGQVSYEQYF.

V and J are TRBV5-4 and TRBJ1-6, with a possible D match to TRBD1 (5 bases). The V gene lost 0 bases and the J gene lost 2 bases, with 18 bases spanning the gap. The CDR3 is 19 residues long. Germline CDR1 and CDR2: SGHNT and YYREEE (reference sequence). This CDR3 reads CASSLAYSRDSTYNSPLHF. The CDR3 DNA sequence: TGTGCCAGCAGCTTGGCGTACAGCAGGGACTCGACCTATAATTCACCCCTCCACTTT.

This chain links TRBV10-3 with TRBJ2-1; 14 nucleotides line up with TRBD2. CDR3 length: 17 residues. With V trimmed by 5 bases and J by 1 base, 4 bases remained unmatched. In germline, CDR1 is ENHRY, CDR2 SYGVKD. CDR3 region: CAISRLAGGRSYNEQFF. In nucleotides, the CDR3 is TGTGCCATCAGTAGACTAGCGGGGGGGCGTTCCTACAATGAGCAGTTCTTC.

The chain has TRBV20-1 and TRBJ2-2; D is perhaps TRBD1 (6 bases). The CDR3 covers 13 residues. The germline V and J ends were trimmed by 3 bases and 3 bases, with 8 bases remaining between them. The germline CDR1 and CDR2 sequences are DFQATT and SNEGSKA (reference sequence). The CDR3 nucleotides are TGCAGTGCTAGTCGACAGGACACCGGGGAGCTGTTTTTT. It yields the protein CSASRQDTGELFF.

The rearrangement joins TRBV7-8 to TRBJ2-5; TRBD1 matches at 8 bases. Germline trimming cut 5 bases from V and 4 bases from J; bases unmatched to any gene: 9. This CDR3 is 15 amino acids long. Germline CDR1 reads SGHVS; CDR2 reads FQNEAQ. The CDR3 here is CASSRTGQGGETQYF. In DNA form, the CDR3 reads TGTGCCAGCAGCCGTACCGGACAGGGAGGAGAGACCCAGTACTTC.

The chain recombines TRBV7-2 with TRBJ1-2, with a weak D call TRBD1 (5 bases). CDR3 length: 14 residues. Germline V gene lookup returns CDR1 SGHTA and CDR2 FQGNSA. The V end was cut by 5 bases, the J end by 3 bases, with 13 bases between. The CDR3: CASSPDSLDYGYTF. The DNA of the CDR3 is TGTGCCAGCAGCCCAGACAGTCTCGACTATGGCTACACCTTC.

Worth noting for this clone: The CDR3 does not close with the conserved phenylalanine or tryptophan, likely indicating a read error. The DNA is omitted, as the CDR3 cannot be located on it reliably, and the CDR3 follows TCRdb's listing. The chain is built from TRBV23-1 and TRBJ1-1. TRBV23-1 is sorted into the ORF group, with uncertain function. The CDR3 is 8 amino acids long, termini counted. CDR3 loop: CASNTSLS.

DNA of the CDR3: TGTGCCAGCAGCTTAGACAGGGGCTCCTATAATTCACCCCTCCACTTT. Its protein is CASSLDRGSYNSPLHF. J is TRBJ1-6 and V is TRBV7-2; 7 bases fit TRBD1. The V gene end was trimmed by 1 base and the J gene end by 0 bases; junction bases not matched to a gene: 0. Per germline, CDR1 SGHTA and CDR2 FQGNSA. The CDR3 extends over 16 amino acids.

The rearrangement uses TRBV5-1 and TRBJ2-7, with D possibly TRBD2 on 6 matching bases. The V gene's germline CDR1 is SGHRS and CDR2 YFSETQ. The CDR3 totals 13 residues. The V end lost 5 bases, the J end lost 1 base, and 10 bases lay between the germline ends. Written as DNA, the CDR3 is TGCGCCAGCAGGCGGGGCAAGTCCTACGAGCAGTACTTC. The encoded protein is CASRRGKSYEQYF.

V is TRBV3-1 (or the pseudogene TRBV3-2) and J is TRBJ2-5; 12 nucleotides line up with TRBD1. CDR3 length: 15 residues. The germline V gene has CDR1 LGHDT and CDR2 YNNKEL (reference sequence). Trimming at V came to 4 bases and at J to 7 bases, leaving 7 bases not matched to a gene. The chain's CDR3 is CASSPGQGALGTQYF. Written as DNA, the CDR3 is TGTGCCAGCAGCCCGGGACAGGGGGCGCTTGGGACCCAGTACTTC.

The chain is built from TRBV2 and TRBJ2-2; D gene ambiguous. The CDR3 is made up of 17 amino acids. V lost 0 bases, J lost 1 base, and 12 bases lay in between. CDR1 SNHLY and CDR2 FYNNEI come from the germline V gene. DNA for the CDR3: TGTGCCAGCAGTGAAGCAGGAGAGAGTCTGAACACCGGGGAGCTGTTTTTT. Protein: CASSEAGESLNTGELFF.

The gene calls are TRBV19 and TRBJ1-2; D is possibly TRBD1 (5 bases). The CDR3 spans 14 residues. Germline V CDR1 and CDR2: LNHDA, SQIVND (reference sequence). The ends were cut back, 4 bases at V and 7 bases at J, with 16 bases in the middle. CDR3 protein: CASSTRQPPSGYTF. In DNA, the CDR3 is TGTGCCAGTAGTACCCGACAGCCGCCCAGTGGCTACACCTTC. The variable domain in full, completed from reference TRBV19 and TRBJ1-2, reads DGGITQSPKYLFRKEGQNVTLSCEQNLNHDAMYWYRQDPGQGLRLIYYSQIVNDFQKGDIAEGYSVSREKKESFPLTVTSAQKNPTAFYLCASSTRQPPSGYTFGSGTRLTVV.

The chain carries TRBV12-2 and TRBJ2-7; no check of the table's D call, TRBD1, against the DNA was made. TRBV12-2 corresponds to a pseudogene. The CDR3 spans 15 residues. The CDR3 loop is CASRFVQGGTHEQYF. The CDR3 DNA sequence: TGTGCAAGTCGCTTTGTGCAGGGGGGCACCCACGAGCAGTACTTC.

The V and J genes are TRBV6-5 and TRBJ2-7; possible D gene TRBD1, 7 bases. Trimming removed 6 bases from V and 2 bases from J, with 17 bases in between. The germline V gene has CDR1 MNHEY and CDR2 SVGAGI. This CDR3 comprises 15 residues. CDR3 sequence: CASRNRGGPTYEQYF. CDR3 in DNA: TGTGCCAGCAGAAACAGGGGAGGACCGACCTACGAGCAGTACTTC.

V is TRBV28 and J is TRBJ1-5; the match to TRBD1 covers 8 bases. Unmatched junction bases numbered 3, after V lost 3 bases and J lost 5 bases. In germline, CDR1 is MDHEN, CDR2 SYDVKM. CDR3 length equals 14 residues. The CDR3: CASSFGQGDQPQHF. The CDR3 nucleotides are TGTGCCAGCAGTTTCGGACAGGGTGATCAGCCCCAGCATTTT.